This T cell receptor (beta chain) was captured by sequencing in a study of T-cell memory formation after mild COVID-19. Study at large: TCR clusters were mostly confined to one donor each.

Trimming pared 3 bases from V and 3 bases from J, leaving 11 bases between. CDR1 is SGHTA and CDR2 is FQGNSA in the germline V gene. This CDR3 comprises 14 residues. This clonotype was recorded at least ten times. Libraries for TCRalpha and TCRbeta carried sample barcodes and unique molecular identifiers via 5'RACE. Using its own MiXCR run on the 5' RACE reads, TCRdb lists one record per CDR3 protein. The sample contains over 450,000 distinct CDR3 sequences, around 21% of which appear only once. The rearrangement links TRBV7-2 to TRBJ1-1, with a tentative D call TRBD1 (5 bases). The sequencing input was PBMCs or a T cell subset sorted from them (not recorded which). This receptor was obtained from an adult woman who had mild COVID-19 (a few samples of this study predate the infection). Cell type and time point are not known. This CDR3 is CASSFKARDTEAFF. CDR3 DNA: TGTGCCAGCAGCTTTAAGGCCAGGGACACTGAAGCTTTCTTT.